The rows below give T cell receptor beta chains drawn from one sample of a study of PD-1 blockade in classical Hodgkin lymphoma. Assay used: immunoSEQ multiplex PCR; TCRdb lists only in-frame clones, some missing. In the table there are roughly 30,000 clones, 75% to 90% of which are singletons. Sequences were obtained from CD4+ T cells from blood. The receptors derive from a human donor with classical Hodgkin lymphoma. The CDR3 runs from the conserved cysteine through the conserved F or W. Fields, in order: clone size, D gene, J gene, V gene, CDR3 DNA, CDR3 protein. A D gene is named only where the DNA matches it firmly. The size entry is marked missing in some rows and otherwise reads once, few, many or a size class.

>few|TRBD1|TRBJ1-2|TRBV2
TGTGCCAGCGGACAGGGAGTATATGGCTACACCTTC
CASGQGVYGYTF
>-|-|TRBJ1-5|TRBV10-3
TGTGCCATCAGAGACTCGGGGAGCGGAAGGGATAGCAATCAGCCCCAGCATTTT
CAIRDSGSGRDSNQPQHF
>few|-|TRBJ1-6|TRBV6-6
TGTGCCAGCAGTTATGGCACCCTCCACTTT
CASSYGTLHF
>-|-|TRBJ1-1|TRBV7-9
TGTGCCAGCAGCTTACTCAGGGTAGGGACTGAAGCTTTCTTT
CASSLLRVGTEAFF
>-|-|TRBJ1-2|TRBV6-6
TGTGCCAGCAGGGAGGGACACCGCTCTAACTATGGCTACACCTTC
CASREGHRSNYGYTF
>-|TRBD1|TRBJ1-2|TRBV19
TGTGCCAGTAGTTTAGCCGGGACAGTTTATGGCTACACCTTC
CASSLAGTVYGYTF
>-|-|TRBJ2-5|TRBV2
TGTGCCAGCCCGCTCCGGGGAGAGACCCAGTACTTC
CASPLRGETQYF
>-|-|TRBJ1-3|TRBV5-5
TGTGCCAGCAGCTTGGCCGTAGGGAGGGTTTTCTCTGGAAACACCATATATTTT
CASSLAVGRVFSGNTIYF
>-|-|TRBJ2-1|TRBV11-3
TGTGCCAGCAGCTTAGAGGGGGGGCAGGCTTACAATGAGCAGTTCTTC
CASSLEGGQAYNEQFF
>-|TRBD1|TRBJ2-1|TRBV5-1
TGCGCCAGCAGCTATTGGACAGGGGGCAGTGAGCAGTTCTTC
CASSYWTGGSEQFF
>once|-|TRBJ2-7|TRBV28
TGTGCCAGCAGAAACCGGGACTTCTCCTACGAGCAGTACTTC
CASRNRDFSYEQYF
>-|-|TRBJ2-7|TRBV29-1
TGCAGCACCTCTCGGGGCCACGAGCAGTACTTC
CSTSRGHEQYF
>-|-|TRBJ1-6|TRBV5-4
TGTGCCAGCAGTATCCCGAGGGGGGGACAAGGAAATTCACCCCTCCACTTT
CASSIPRGGQGNSPLHF